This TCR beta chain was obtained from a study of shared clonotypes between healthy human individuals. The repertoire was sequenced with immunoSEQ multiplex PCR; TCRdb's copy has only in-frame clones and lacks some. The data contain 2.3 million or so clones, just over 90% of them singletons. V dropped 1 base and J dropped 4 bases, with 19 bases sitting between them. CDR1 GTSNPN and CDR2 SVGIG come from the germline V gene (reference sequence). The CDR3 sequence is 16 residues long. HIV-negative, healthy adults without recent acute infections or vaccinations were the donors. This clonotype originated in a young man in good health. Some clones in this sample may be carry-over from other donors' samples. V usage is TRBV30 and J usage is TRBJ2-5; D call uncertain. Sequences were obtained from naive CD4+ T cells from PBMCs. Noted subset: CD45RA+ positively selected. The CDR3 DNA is TGTGCCTGGAGTGAGGGTGCGAGCGCCTCTCTAGAGACCCAGTACTTC. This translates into CAWSEGASASLETQYF.